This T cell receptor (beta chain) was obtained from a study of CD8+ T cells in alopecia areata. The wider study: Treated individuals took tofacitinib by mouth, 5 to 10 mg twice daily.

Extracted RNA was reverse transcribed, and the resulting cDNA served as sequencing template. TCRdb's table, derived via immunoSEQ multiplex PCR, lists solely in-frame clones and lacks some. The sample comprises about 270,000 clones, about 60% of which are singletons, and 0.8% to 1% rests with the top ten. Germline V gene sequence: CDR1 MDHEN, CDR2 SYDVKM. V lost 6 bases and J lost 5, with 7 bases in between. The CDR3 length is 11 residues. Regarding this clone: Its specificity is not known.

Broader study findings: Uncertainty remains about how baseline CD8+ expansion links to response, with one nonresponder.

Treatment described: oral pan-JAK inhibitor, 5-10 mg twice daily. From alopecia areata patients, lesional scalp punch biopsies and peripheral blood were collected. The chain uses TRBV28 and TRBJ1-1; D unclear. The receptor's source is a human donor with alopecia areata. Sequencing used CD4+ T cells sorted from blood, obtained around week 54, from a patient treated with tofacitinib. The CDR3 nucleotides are TGTGCCAGCAGCCTCCCGACTGAAGCTTTCTTT. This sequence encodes CASSLPTEAFF. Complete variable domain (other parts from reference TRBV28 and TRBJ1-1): DVKVTQSSRYLVKRTGEKVFLECVQDMDHENMFWYRQDPGLGLRLIYFSYDVKMKEKGDIPEGYSVSREKKERFSLILESASTNQTSMYLCASSLPTEAFFGQGTRLTVV.